The 12 T cell receptor beta chains in this list originate from one sample, sequenced in a study of blood T cell repertoires in COVID-19. Using immunoSEQ multiplex PCR, the repertoire was profiled, and TCRdb retains in-frame clones only, with some absent. There are approximately 320,000 clones in the sample; roughly 90% occur only once, and 8.9% lies in the top ten. Material for sequencing was PBMCs or T cells enriched from blood (not recorded which). These TCRs come from a woman between 18 and 29 years old who had recovered from COVID-19.

This chain links TRBV11-2 with TRBJ1-1, with 8 nucleotides matching TRBD1. Germline trimming cut 0 bases from V and 10 bases from J; bases unmatched to any gene: 7. Germline V gene lookup returns CDR1 SGHAT and CDR2 FQNNGV. This CDR3 contains 14 residues. This CDR3 reads CASSLDYRDRGAFF. The CDR3 DNA follows: TGTGCCAGCAGCTTAGATTATCGTGACAGGGGAGCTTTCTTT.

The J gene is TRBJ2-7, the V gene TRBV18; tentative D call: TRBD2 (7 bases). This CDR3 region has 15 residues. Germline V lookup: CDR1 KGHSH, CDR2 LQKENI. Trimming stripped 0 bases from V and 2 bases from J, with 11 bases between. The DNA of the CDR3 is TGTGCCAGCTCACCACCGGGGGGGACAACCTACGAGCAGTACTTC. Translated, it gives CASSPPGGTTYEQYF.

The chain couples TRBV2 to TRBJ1-2; D is uncertain. Per germline, CDR1 SNHLY and CDR2 FYNNEI. V was cut by 4 bases and J by 4 bases, with 10 bases left in between. The CDR3 totals 13 residues. The CDR3 reads CASSGQRFYGYTF. The CDR3 nucleotides read TGTGCCAGCAGTGGCCAGCGCTTCTATGGCTACACCTTC.

The J gene is TRBJ1-1, the V gene TRBV11-2; D ambiguous. The CDR3 is 16 residues long. Germline values: CDR1 SGHAT, CDR2 FQNNGV. V lost 1 base and J 3 bases, leaving 15 bases between the germline ends. CDR3 region: CASSLASLGEDTEAFF. The CDR3 DNA follows: TGTGCCAGCAGCTTAGCGAGTCTAGGAGAGGACACTGAAGCTTTCTTT.

The chain combines TRBV9 with TRBJ1-2, with TRBD1 matching 7 bases. The CDR3 is 14 residues long. Looked up from germline, CDR1 is SGDLS and CDR2 is YYNGEE. The V gene end was trimmed by 0 bases and the J gene end by 6 bases; junction bases not matched to a gene: 5. The CDR3 here is CASSVAGTVNGYTF. CDR3 coding DNA: TGTGCCAGCAGCGTAGCCGGGACAGTCAATGGCTACACCTTC.

The chain couples TRBV28 to TRBJ2-1; D is unresolved. V lost 4 bases and J 9 bases, leaving 10 bases between the germline ends. This CDR3 has 12 amino acids. Germline CDR1 MDHEN, CDR2 SYDVKM. CDR3 sequence reads: CASSSLVPEQFF. The CDR3 coding sequence is TGTGCCAGCAGTTCCCTAGTCCCTGAGCAGTTCTTC.

The rearrangement uses TRBV7-2 and TRBJ2-5, with a tentative D call TRBD2 (5 bases). The CDR3 has 17 residues. From germline, CDR1 is SGHTA and CDR2 FQGNSA. The V end was cut by 2 bases, the J end by 0 bases, with 16 bases between. The CDR3 coding sequence is TGTGCCAGCAGCTTAACCCGGGAACACCCTTACCAAGAGACCCAGTACTTC. It encodes CASSLTREHPYQETQYF.

This chain connects TRBV2 to TRBJ1-1; possibly TRBD1 for D (5 bases). The germline V gene has CDR1 SNHLY and CDR2 FYNNEI. CDR3 length: 16 amino acids. V lost 3 bases to trimming and J lost 3 bases, with 17 bases between them. CDR3 protein: CASSEAGRNSYTEAFF. The CDR3 nucleotides read TGTGCCAGCAGTGAGGCAGGGAGGAATTCGTACACTGAAGCTTTCTTT.

The V and J genes are TRBV28 and TRBJ2-7; 8 bases agree with TRBD2. Germline V CDR1 and CDR2: MDHEN, SYDVKM. This CDR3 contains 13 residues. Trimming removed 7 bases from V and 5 bases from J; junction bases left unmatched: 7. The CDR3 spells CASTGLELHEQYF. The CDR3 DNA reads as TGTGCCAGCACGGGACTAGAGCTGCACGAGCAGTACTTC. The variable domain in full, with the rest retrieved from reference TRBV28 and TRBJ2-7, is DVKVTQSSRYLVKRTGEKVFLECVQDMDHENMFWYRQDPGLGLRLIYFSYDVKMKEKGDIPEGYSVSREKKERFSLILESASTNQTSMYLCASTGLELHEQYFGPGTRLTVT.

This chain connects TRBV27 to TRBJ1-2, with D perhaps TRBD1 (6 bases). The CDR3 spans 13 residues. V was pared by 6 bases and J by 6 bases, with 14 bases between. Germline V gene lookup returns CDR1 MNHEY and CDR2 SMNVEV (reference sequence). The CDR3, as DNA: TGTGCCAGCAGCCACGGACAGCGCGATGGCTACACCTTC. Protein product: CASSHGQRDGYTF.

This sequence joins TRBV30 and TRBJ1-2; maybe TRBD1 (5 bases). V gave up 0 bases and J gave up 8 bases, with 10 bases separating them. The CDR3 has 12 amino acids. Germline CDR1 is GTSNPN and CDR2 is SVGIG (reference sequence). CDR3 DNA sequence: TGTGCCTGGAGTGTAGGACAAGTCGGCTACACCTTC. Translated, it gives CAWSVGQVGYTF.

V is TRBV9 and J is TRBJ2-1; TRBD2 agrees at 7 bases. The germline V gene encodes CDR1 SGDLS and CDR2 YYNGEE. The CDR3 sequence is 15 residues long. The trim removed 0 bases at V and 9 bases at J, leaving 9 bases unmatched. CDR3 protein: CASSVGSGIMGEQFF. CDR3 nucleotides: TGTGCCAGCAGCGTAGGGAGCGGGATTATGGGTGAGCAGTTCTTC.